These 13 T cell receptor beta chains were all obtained from the same sample, sequenced in a study of T-cell memory formation after mild COVID-19. TCRdb ran MiXCR on the 5' RACE reads and lists one entry per CDR3 protein. The repertoire holds roughly 160,000 distinct CDR3 sequences, 11% seen once, with 3.5% to 4.5% in the top ten. Sequencing used PBMCs or a T cell subset sorted from them (not recorded which). Source of these receptors: a man aged 18 to 35 who had mild COVID-19 (a few samples of this study predate the infection). Cell type and time point are not known.

This clonotype was observed a handful of times. The chain employs TRBV27 and TRBJ1-2, with 8 bases fitting TRBD1. The CDR3 runs to 14 residues. The ends lost 5 bases at V and 4 bases at J; junction bases unmatched: 6. Germline values: CDR1 MNHEY, CDR2 SMNVEV (reference sequence). CDR3 amino acids: CASSVRGLSYGYTF. CDR3 DNA sequence: TGTGCCAGCAGTGTCAGGGGGCTCAGCTATGGCTACACCTTC.

This clonotype has just a few counts. This chain uses TRBV6-5 with TRBJ2-3; TRBD1 or TRBD2 may be the D gene (6 bases each). CDR1 and CDR2 from the germline V gene are MNHEY and SVGAGI. The CDR3 totals 16 residues. V shed 0 bases and J shed 6 bases, with 16 bases lying between them. The CDR3 here is CASSYSPRGAYDTQYF. The CDR3 nucleotides read TGTGCCAGCAGTTACTCCCCAAGGGGGGCGTACGATACGCAGTATTTT.

This clonotype was found a few times. The V gene is TRBV5-1, the J gene TRBJ2-7, with unresolved D. The ends were cut back, 0 bases at V and 0 bases at J, with 10 bases in the middle. CDR1 and CDR2 (germline): SGHRS, YFSETQ. This CDR3 has 15 residues. CDR3 loop: CASSLDVGNSYEQYF. The CDR3 DNA reads as TGCGCCAGCAGCTTGGATGTTGGCAACTCCTACGAGCAGTACTTC.

This clonotype showed up many times. The V call is TRBV25-1, the J call TRBJ2-3; 8 bases are shared with TRBD2. The CDR3 totals 16 residues. Germline trimming cut 1 base from V and 0 bases from J; bases unmatched to any gene: 3. Germline loops: CDR1 MGHDK, CDR2 SYGVNS. The CDR3 DNA is TGTGCCAGCAGTGAATGGGTAGCGGGGAGCACAGATACGCAGTATTTT. It is translated as CASSEWVAGSTDTQYF.

This clonotype was seen a few times. This rearrangement joins TRBV10-3 to TRBJ1-1; 9 bases match TRBD1. V lost 11 bases and J lost 1; bases outside the gene matches: 2. The CDR3 totals 12 residues. Germline V CDR1 and CDR2: ENHRY, SYGVKD. As DNA, the CDR3 is TGTGCCGCGGGACAGGGGAACACTGAAGCTTTCTTT. It codes for CAAGQGNTEAFF.

V is TRBV18 and J is TRBJ1-1, with D possibly being TRBD1 (5 bases). The CDR3 is made up of 16 amino acids. From germline, CDR1 is KGHSH and CDR2 LQKENI. The V and J ends lost 0 bases and 5 bases respectively, with 16 bases between them. The CDR3 reads CASSPPGRDGGTEAFF. The CDR3 DNA reads as TGTGCCAGCTCACCACCGGGCAGGGATGGGGGAACTGAAGCTTTCTTT.

V and J are TRBV10-3 and TRBJ2-5; TRBD2 aligns across 8 bases. Germline V gene lookup returns CDR1 ENHRY and CDR2 SYGVKD. J lost 1 base, V lost 7 bases, and 5 bases had no gene match. The CDR3 covers 14 residues. For the CDR3, the DNA is TGTGCCATCAAAACTAGCGGCTCCCAAGAGACCCAGTACTTC. It specifies CAIKTSGSQETQYF.

This clonotype was seen ten or more times. The V gene is TRBV28, the J gene TRBJ2-3, with 9 bases matching TRBD2. In germline, CDR1 is MDHEN, CDR2 SYDVKM. Trimming removed 6 bases from V and 4 bases from J; junction bases left unmatched: 8. This CDR3 is built from 15 residues. The CDR3 nucleotides are TGTGCCAGCAGCGCGGGGGGGGCCAGACCAGATACGCAGTATTTT. It codes for CASSAGGARPDTQYF.

This clonotype showed up just a few times. The chain carries TRBV6-2 or TRBV6-3 and TRBJ2-6; no definite D call. V shed 0 bases and J shed 0 bases, with 12 bases lying between them. The CDR3 covers 18 residues. Germline CDR1 is MNHEY and CDR2 is SVGEGT. The CDR3 reads CASSYSPGFSSGANVLTF. CDR3 nucleotide sequence: TGTGCCAGCAGTTACTCACCCGGGTTTAGCTCTGGGGCCAACGTCCTGACTTTC.

The chain has TRBV6-2 or TRBV6-3 and TRBJ1-6; TRBD1 matches at 9 bases. The CDR3 spans 16 residues. Germline CDR1 is MNHEY and CDR2 is SVGEGT. The junction had 11 bases not matched to a gene; V was cut back by 4 bases and J by 10 bases. The CDR3 protein is CASSWDRARFGSPLHF. CDR3 in DNA: TGTGCCAGCAGTTGGGACAGGGCGCGTTTCGGGTCACCCCTCCACTTT.

This chain connects TRBV21-1 to TRBJ2-7; the D call in the table, TRBD1, was not verified against the DNA. TRBV21-1 is a listed pseudogene. This CDR3 contains 16 residues. This chain's CDR3 is CASSKGGTGSSYEQYF. In DNA, the CDR3 is TGTGCCAGCAGCAAGGGAGGGACAGGGAGCTCCTACGAGCAGTACTTC.

This clonotype was observed many times. The gene calls are TRBV6-2 or TRBV6-3 and TRBJ2-4; 7 nucleotides line up with TRBD2. With 6 bases clipped from V and 8 bases from J, the junction kept 10 bases outside the gene matches. Germline V gene lookup returns CDR1 MNHEY and CDR2 SVGEGT. This CDR3 is 14 amino acids long. The CDR3 region is CASRTTSAGDIQYF. The CDR3 nucleotides read TGTGCCAGCAGAACCACTAGCGCCGGTGACATTCAGTACTTC.

This clonotype was detected only a few times. The chain carries TRBV6-5 and TRBJ1-2; 7 bases are a match to TRBD1. J lost 3 bases, V lost 2 bases, and 6 bases had no gene match. The CDR3 length is 15 residues. Germline V gene sequence: CDR1 MNHEY, CDR2 SVGAGI. The CDR3 DNA is TGTGCCAGCAGTTACACGGACAGGCGATACTATGGCTACACCTTC. Translating it yields CASSYTDRRYYGYTF.